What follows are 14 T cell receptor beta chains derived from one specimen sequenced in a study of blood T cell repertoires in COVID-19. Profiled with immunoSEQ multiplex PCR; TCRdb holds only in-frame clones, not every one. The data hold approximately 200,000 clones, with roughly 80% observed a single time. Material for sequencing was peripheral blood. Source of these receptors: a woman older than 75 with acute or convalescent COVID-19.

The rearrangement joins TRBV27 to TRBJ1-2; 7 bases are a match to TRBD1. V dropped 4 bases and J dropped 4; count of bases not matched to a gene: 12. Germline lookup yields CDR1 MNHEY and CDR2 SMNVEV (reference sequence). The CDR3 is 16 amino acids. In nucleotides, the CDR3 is TGTGCCAGCAGTTCCCTAAAAGGGGGCGGTGGCTATGGCTACACCTTC. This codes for CASSSLKGGGGYGYTF.

The CDR3 sequence: CASARTSGTLGTSTDTQYF. CDR3 coding DNA: TGTGCCAGCGCCCGGACTAGCGGCACGCTTGGCACTAGCACAGATACGCAGTATTTT. The chain combines TRBV18 with TRBJ2-3, with 10 bases aligning to TRBD2. CDR3 length: 19 residues. The V gene end was trimmed by 8 bases and the J gene end by 0 bases; junction bases not matched to a gene: 17. Germline assignment: CDR1 KGHSH and CDR2 LQKENI. Full variable domain (rest looked up from reference TRBV18 and TRBJ2-3): NAGVMQNPRHLVRRRGQEARLRCSPMKGHSHVYWYRQLPEEGLKFMVYLQKENIIDESGMPKERFSAEFPKEGPSILRIQQVVRGDSAAYFCASARTSGTLGTSTDTQYFGPGTRLTVL.

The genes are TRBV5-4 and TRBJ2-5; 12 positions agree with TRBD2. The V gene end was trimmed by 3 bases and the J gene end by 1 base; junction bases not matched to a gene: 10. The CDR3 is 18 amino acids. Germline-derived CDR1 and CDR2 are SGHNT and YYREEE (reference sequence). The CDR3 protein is CASSSSYTSGGFQETQYF. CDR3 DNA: TGTGCCAGCAGCTCCAGCTATACTAGCGGGGGGTTCCAAGAGACCCAGTACTTC.

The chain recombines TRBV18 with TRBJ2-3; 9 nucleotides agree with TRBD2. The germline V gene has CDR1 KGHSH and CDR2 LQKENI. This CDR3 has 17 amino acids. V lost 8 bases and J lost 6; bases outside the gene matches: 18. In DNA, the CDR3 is TGTGCCAGCGAACCCGTCGCGGGAGGGACAAAATCCGATACGCAGTATTTT. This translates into CASEPVAGGTKSDTQYF.

The CDR3 bases are TGTGCCAGTAGTATTCGCCAGGGGGGCGAAAAACTGTTTTTT. Amino acid sequence: CASSIRQGGEKLFF. The chain has TRBV19 and TRBJ1-4, with 7 bases lining up with TRBD1. V was pared by 3 bases and J by 8 bases, with 6 bases of the junction left unmatched. From germline, CDR1 is LNHDA and CDR2 SQIVND (reference sequence). The CDR3 runs to 14 residues.

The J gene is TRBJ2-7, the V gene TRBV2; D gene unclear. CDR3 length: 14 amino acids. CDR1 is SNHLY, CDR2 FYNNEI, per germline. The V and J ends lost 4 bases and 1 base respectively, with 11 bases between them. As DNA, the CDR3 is TGTGCCAGCAGTGTTAGATCAACTTCCTACGAGCAGTACTTC. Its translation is CASSVRSTSYEQYF.

CDR3 DNA sequence: TGTGCCAGCTCACCTCCGGTGGAGGGAAATGGCTACACCTTC. This translates into CASSPPVEGNGYTF. The chain is built from TRBV18 and TRBJ1-2, with D uncertain. The ends were cut back, 3 bases at V and 6 bases at J, with 14 bases in the middle. The CDR3 length is 14 residues. The germline V gene has CDR1 KGHSH and CDR2 LQKENI. Based on the CDR3 plus reference TRBV18 and TRBJ1-2, the full variable domain is NAGVMQNPRHLVRRRGQEARLRCSPMKGHSHVYWYRQLPEEGLKFMVYLQKENIIDESGMPKERFSAEFPKEGPSILRIQQVVRGDSAAYFCASSPPVEGNGYTFGSGTRLTVV.

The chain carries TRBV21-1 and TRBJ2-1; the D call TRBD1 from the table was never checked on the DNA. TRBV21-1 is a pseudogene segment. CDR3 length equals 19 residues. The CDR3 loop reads CASSKSDLGTGGLYNEQFF. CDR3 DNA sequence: TGTGCCAGCAGCAAAAGTGATTTGGGAACAGGGGGTTTATACAATGAGCAGTTCTTC.

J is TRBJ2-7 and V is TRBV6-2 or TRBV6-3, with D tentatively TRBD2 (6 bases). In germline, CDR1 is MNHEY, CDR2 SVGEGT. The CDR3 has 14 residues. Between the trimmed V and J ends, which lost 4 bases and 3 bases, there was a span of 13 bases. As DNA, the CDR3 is TGTGCCAGCAGTTCATACGGGGGAGGCTACGAGCAGTACTTC. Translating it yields CASSSYGGGYEQYF.

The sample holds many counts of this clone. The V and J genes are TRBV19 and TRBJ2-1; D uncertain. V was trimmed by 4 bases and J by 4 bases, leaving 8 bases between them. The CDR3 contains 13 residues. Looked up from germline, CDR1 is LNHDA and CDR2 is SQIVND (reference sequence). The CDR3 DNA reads TGTGCCAGTAGTAGCGGAGTTTACAATGAGCAGTTCTTC. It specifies CASSSGVYNEQFF. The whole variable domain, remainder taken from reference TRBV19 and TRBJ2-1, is DGGITQSPKYLFRKEGQNVTLSCEQNLNHDAMYWYRQDPGQGLRLIYYSQIVNDFQKGDIAEGYSVSREKKESFPLTVTSAQKNPTAFYLCASSSGVYNEQFFGPGTRLTVL.

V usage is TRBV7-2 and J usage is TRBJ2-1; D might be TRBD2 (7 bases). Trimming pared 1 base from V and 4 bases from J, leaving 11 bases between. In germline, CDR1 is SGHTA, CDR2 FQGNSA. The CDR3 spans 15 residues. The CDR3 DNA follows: TGTGCCAGCAGCTTAGGGGGGGGCGCATACAATGAGCAGTTCTTC. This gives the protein CASSLGGGAYNEQFF.

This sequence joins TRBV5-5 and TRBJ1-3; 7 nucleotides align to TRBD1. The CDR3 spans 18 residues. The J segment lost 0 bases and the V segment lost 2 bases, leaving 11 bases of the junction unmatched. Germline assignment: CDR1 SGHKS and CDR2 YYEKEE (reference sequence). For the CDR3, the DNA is TGTGCCAGCAGCTTCGGGACAGACCCTTTCCACTCTGGAAACACCATATATTTT. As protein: CASSFGTDPFHSGNTIYF.

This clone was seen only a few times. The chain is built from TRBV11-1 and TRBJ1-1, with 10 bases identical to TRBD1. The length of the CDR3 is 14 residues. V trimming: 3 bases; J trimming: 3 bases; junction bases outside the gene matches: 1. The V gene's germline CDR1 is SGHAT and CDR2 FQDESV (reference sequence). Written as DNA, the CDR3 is TGTGCCAGCAGCTTGGGACAGGGGTACACTGAAGCTTTCTTT. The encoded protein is CASSLGQGYTEAFF.

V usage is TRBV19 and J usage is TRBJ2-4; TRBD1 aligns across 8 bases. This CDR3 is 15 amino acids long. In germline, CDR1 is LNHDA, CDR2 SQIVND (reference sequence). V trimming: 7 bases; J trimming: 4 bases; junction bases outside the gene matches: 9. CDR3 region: CASKMAGTGKNIQYF. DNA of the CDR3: TGTGCCAGTAAGATGGCCGGGACAGGAAAAAACATTCAGTACTTC.